The present TCR beta chain was sequenced within a study of blood T cell repertoires in COVID-19. Study information: The study drew acute and convalescent COVID-19 samples from the United States, Italy and Spain.

Individuals aged about 18 to 90 years were recruited from approximately 24 US areas. Exposed study participants had met a COVID-19 case within 2 weeks before entry. The germline V gene encodes CDR1 MDHEN and CDR2 SYDVKM. The J segment lost 3 bases and the V segment lost 4 bases, leaving 5 bases of the junction unmatched. This CDR3 has 17 amino acids. TCRdb keeps only in-frame clones here, not all; method: immunoSEQ multiplex PCR. The profile shows 350,000 to 500,000 clones, roughly 88% of them singletons. Sequences were obtained from PBMCs or T cells enriched from blood (not recorded which). The rearrangement joins TRBV28 to TRBJ2-1; 14 bases are a match to TRBD2. The receptor comes from a woman under 30 who had been exposed to COVID-19. The CDR3 loop is CASSSGLAGEIYNEQFF. In DNA, the CDR3 is TGTGCCAGCAGTTCGGGACTAGCGGGGGAGATCTACAATGAGCAGTTCTTC.